This TCR beta chain stems from a study of blood T cell repertoires in COVID-19. About the research overall: From T cells, B-cell-depleted T cells, or PBMCs came the material, which was cDNA or gDNA.

This CDR3 is 14 amino acids long. The V gene lost 2 bases and the J gene lost 0 bases, with 6 bases spanning the gap. Germline CDR1 reads SEHNR; CDR2 reads FQNEAQ (reference sequence). As for this clone: Other nucleotide sequences in the sample specify the same CDR3.

Generated by immunoSEQ multiplex PCR, the TCRdb table keeps only in-frame clones and is missing some. The sample has roughly 70,000 clones; 89% are singletons. The chain employs TRBV7-9 and TRBJ2-3; D perhaps matches TRBD2 (5 bases). The sequenced sample was peripheral blood. The clonotype originates from a woman aged 45-65 years with active COVID-19. CDR3 nucleotide sequence: TGTGCCAGCAGCTTAACGGGAAGCACAGATACGCAGTATTTT. As protein: CASSLTGSTDTQYF.